The 14 T cell receptor beta chains listed next were all sequenced from one sample in a study of PD-1 blockade in classical Hodgkin lymphoma. All the patients suffered relapse after autologous stem cell transplantation, and brentuximab vedotin exposure differed. Through magnetic negative selection, CD8+ T cells were separated from PBMCs that had been thawed. Here immunoSEQ multiplex PCR was the method, and the copy in TCRdb shows in-frame clones only, minus some. The profile covers about 13,000 clones, with 65% to 85% appearing a single time and approximately 24% taken by the ten largest. The starting material was CD8+ T cells from blood, obtained at baseline. Receptors were obtained from a human donor with classical Hodgkin lymphoma.

The chain has TRBV27 and TRBJ1-2, with D maybe TRBD1 (5 bases). There are 13 residues in the CDR3. Per the germline V gene, CDR1 is MNHEY and CDR2 is SMNVEV (reference sequence). The germline V and J ends were trimmed by 5 bases and 3 bases, with 10 bases remaining between them. In DNA, the CDR3 is TGTGCCAGCAGTCCCGGGGCTTACTATGGCTACACCTTC. Translation: CASSPGAYYGYTF.

The rearrangement uses TRBV28 and TRBJ1-2, with D unclear. Germline loops: CDR1 MDHEN, CDR2 SYDVKM. The V and J ends lost 1 base and 2 bases respectively, with 29 bases between them. The CDR3 totals 21 residues. The CDR3 nucleotides are TGTGCCAGCAGTTTATTTACCTTTGTGGCGGACCTAAAGACGGCCAACTATGGCTACACCTTC. Translation: CASSLFTFVADLKTANYGYTF.

DNA for the CDR3: TGTGCCACCTGGGAAGGCAATGAGCAGTTCTTC. Its protein product is CATWEGNEQFF. The V call is TRBV19, the J call TRBJ2-1; D is ambiguous. The V and J ends lost 10 bases and 6 bases respectively, with 10 bases between them. The CDR3 totals 11 residues. CDR1 and CDR2 (germline): LNHDA, SQIVND (reference sequence).

This chain uses TRBV10-3 with TRBJ1-2; D may be TRBD1 (6 bases). The CDR3 extends over 16 amino acids. Germline-derived CDR1 and CDR2 are ENHRY and SYGVKD. The V end lost 4 bases, the J end lost 5 bases, and 20 bases lay between the germline ends. The CDR3 nucleotides read TGTGCCATCAGTGTGGGGGGCCCTACGATGAAATATGGCTACACCTTC. It translates to CAISVGGPTMKYGYTF.

This chain uses TRBV28 with TRBJ2-7; possibly TRBD1 for D (5 bases). In germline, CDR1 is MDHEN, CDR2 SYDVKM. Trimming took off 2 bases at V and 3 bases at J, with 14 bases between the two ends. CDR3 length equals 15 residues. The CDR3 DNA is TGTGCCAGCAGTTTAACCCCCAGGGCGAGCTACGAGCAGTACTTC. This gives the protein CASSLTPRASYEQYF.

This chain uses TRBV4-1 with TRBJ1-1; no definite D call. V was shortened by 2 bases and J by 4 bases, with 20 bases between the two germline ends. This CDR3 is 17 amino acids long. The V gene's germline CDR1 is MGHRA and CDR2 YSYEKL. CDR3 sequence reads: CASSQNPPQILGTEAFF. CDR3 nucleotides: TGCGCCAGCAGCCAAAACCCCCCACAGATTCTGGGCACTGAAGCTTTCTTT.

This rearrangement joins TRBV7-9 to TRBJ1-3; possibly TRBD1 for D (6 bases). Germline-derived CDR1 and CDR2 are SEHNR and FQNEAQ (reference sequence). This CDR3 is 17 amino acids long. V shed 5 bases and J shed 3 bases, with 20 bases lying between them. The DNA for the CDR3 is TGTGCCAGCAGCCCACCAGGACAGTTACCAAATGGAAACACCATATATTTT. Translation gives CASSPPGQLPNGNTIYF.

This chain uses TRBV4-2 with TRBJ2-7; D remains unclear. V was cut by 4 bases and J by 0 bases, with 13 bases left in between. This CDR3 has 15 amino acids. Germline CDR1 reads LGHNA; CDR2 reads YNFKEQ. The CDR3 protein is CASSRQDASSYEQYF. CDR3 nucleotides: TGTGCCAGCAGCCGCCAAGACGCGAGCTCCTACGAGCAGTACTTC.

The chain is built from TRBV6-6 and TRBJ1-2; weak D call: TRBD1 (5 bases). The CDR3 runs to 15 residues. Germline V gene lookup returns CDR1 MNHNY and CDR2 SVGAGI (reference sequence). V lost 5 bases and J 0 bases, leaving 13 bases between the germline ends. CDR3 sequence: CASSPQPGANYGYTF. The CDR3 coding sequence is TGTGCCAGCAGTCCGCAGCCGGGGGCTAACTATGGCTACACCTTC.

The chain joins TRBV27 to TRBJ1-5; the match to TRBD1 covers 8 bases. Germline V gene lookup returns CDR1 MNHEY and CDR2 SMNVEV (reference sequence). The CDR3 is 14 residues long. The ends lost 6 bases at V and 5 bases at J; junction bases unmatched: 6. The CDR3 DNA is TGTGCCAGCAGCGGACAGGGAGGTCATCAGCCCCAGCATTTT. It codes for CASSGQGGHQPQHF.

The CDR3 loop is CASSYGLNEKLFF. CDR3 coding DNA: TGTGCCAGCAGTTACGGACTAAATGAAAAACTGTTTTTT. V usage is TRBV27 and J usage is TRBJ1-4, with D hard to call. Germline V lookup: CDR1 MNHEY, CDR2 SMNVEV (reference sequence). This CDR3 is built from 13 residues. Trimming removed 4 bases at V and 5 bases at J, with 8 bases between. The entire variable domain, with the rest obtained from reference TRBV27 and TRBJ1-4, is as follows: EAQVTQNPRYLITVTGKKLTVTCSQNMNHEYMSWYRQDPGLGLRQIYYSMNVEVTDKGDVPEGYKVSRKEKRNFPLILESPSPNQTSLYFCASSYGLNEKLFFGSGTQLSVL.

The chain couples TRBV28 to TRBJ2-6; D remains ambiguous. The CDR3 contains 13 residues. The ends were cut back, 8 bases at V and 2 bases at J, with 7 bases in the middle. The germline gives CDR1 MDHEN, CDR2 SYDVKM. CDR3 sequence: CASRPTGANVLTF. CDR3 bases: TGTGCCAGCCGACCAACTGGGGCCAACGTCCTGACTTTC. The complete variable domain, with remaining parts taken from reference TRBV28 and TRBJ2-6, reads DVKVTQSSRYLVKRTGEKVFLECVQDMDHENMFWYRQDPGLGLRLIYFSYDVKMKEKGDIPEGYSVSREKKERFSLILESASTNQTSMYLCASRPTGANVLTFGAGSRLTVL.

The rearrangement joins TRBV7-2 to TRBJ1-4; no reliable D call. Per germline, CDR1 SGHTA and CDR2 FQGNSA. The CDR3 covers 16 residues. V dropped 1 base and J dropped 5 bases, with 14 bases sitting between them. The DNA of the CDR3 is TGTGCCAGCAGCTTAGTATGGGAACGTTCGAATGAAAAACTGTTTTTT. Translating it yields CASSLVWERSNEKLFF.

The chain employs TRBV4-2 and TRBJ1-4; 7 bases line up with TRBD1. In germline, CDR1 is LGHNA, CDR2 YNFKEQ. There are 16 residues in the CDR3. The junction had 4 bases not matched to a gene; V was cut back by 3 bases and J by 0 bases. The CDR3 protein is CASSQTGLATNEKLFF. DNA of the CDR3: TGTGCCAGCAGCCAGACAGGGCTCGCAACTAATGAAAAACTGTTTTTT.